The present TCR beta chain was sequenced within a study of cytomegalovirus exposure and HLA in healthy donors. Across the study: Of all 380 or so donors who were genotyped, 70% to 85% belonged to the Caucasian-associated ancestry cluster.

Findings and limits, study-wide: Rare TCR sequences predominated, though certain public TCRs were found in many donors.

About this clone itself: What it recognizes is unknown.

The PCR contained 60 Vbeta and 13 Jbeta primers. Assay used: immunoSEQ multiplex PCR; TCRdb lists only in-frame clones, some missing. The sample carries 65,000 to 85,000 clones, 78% recorded once. Germline values: CDR1 MNHNS, CDR2 SASEGT. The CDR3 has 13 amino acids. Trimming removed 3 bases from V and 4 bases from J; junction bases left unmatched: 0. The V call is TRBV6-1, the J call TRBJ1-2; TRBD1 aligns across 9 bases. This clonotype was sampled from a woman aged 40 to 50 in good health and CMV-seropositive. The sample comprised PBMCs. The DNA of the CDR3 is TGTGCCAGCAGTGAGACAGGGGGCTATGGCTACACCTTC. Translation: CASSETGGYGYTF.